This T cell receptor (beta chain) was sequenced during a study of OX40 agonist ivuxolimab in advanced cancers. Study results and limitations: More expanded clones were seen, on average, in CD8+ T cells than in CD4+. Normalized T-cell clonal expansion was also low in a subset of nonresponders.

Repertoires were generated with immunoSEQ multiplex PCR, while TCRdb's copy carries only in-frame clones and drops some. The top ten clones hold roughly 0.54% of a sample with some 69,000 clones, more than 80% of them seen once. Remarks on this clone: What it binds is not known.

V was clipped by 5 bases and J by 5 bases, with 15 bases between them. The germline gives CDR1 SGHAT, CDR2 FQNNGV. The CDR3 is 15 amino acids. Source: CD4+ or CD8+ T cells sorted from blood, taken in a trial of the OX40 agonist ivuxolimab. This chain joins TRBV11-2 and TRBJ2-2; D gene unclear. This clonotype was sampled from an adult with an advanced solid tumor such as melanoma, head and neck, liver or kidney cancer. The CDR3 here is CASSELTTNTGELFF. DNA for the CDR3: TGTGCCAGCAGCGAATTAACGACAAATACCGGGGAGCTGTTTTTT.